The source of this TCR beta chain is a study of cytomegalovirus exposure and HLA in healthy donors (dated by TCRdb to 2017 to 2019). About the investigation overall: According to an earlier analysis of 550 to 750 of the donors, 150 million to 200 million T cells yielded 117 million unique TCR beta sequences and about 300 Gb of sequence data. An early release covering 550 to 650 HLA-typed donors comprised about 300 gigabases of sequencing data and tens of millions of unique TCR sequences. Of the 350 to 450 genotyped donors, 75% to 85% were placed in the genetic ancestry cluster associated with self-reported Caucasian donors. The aim of the study was to test whether cataloging public T cell receptors could identify signatures of past pathogen exposure. The study profiled the T cell repertoires of hundreds of subjects by immunosequencing and related them to cytomegalovirus serostatus. In addition to the first cohort of hundreds of subjects, a separate validation cohort of approximately 120 different subjects was used. High-throughput TCR immunosequencing, statistical association of individual TCRs with disease status, and machine learning were combined to predict cytomegalovirus infection status. To study patterns of TCR occurrence, a later analysis re-analyzed previously published TCR beta repertoires from several hundred donors and added high-resolution HLA genotyping. The later analysis used no new phenotypic data to find candidate immune exposures, relying instead on TCR beta sequences and their occurrence across donors. An earlier analysis of 587 of the donors applied high-throughput TCR beta sequencing to assess whether each TCR beta V gene segment acted as functional or pseudogenic. Donor age, sex, ethnicity and CMV serostatus were compiled together with the repertoire data. A later genetic analysis used genome-wide SNP genotypes for 398 of the 666 donors, treating that subset as a discovery cohort. All discovery cohort repertoires had been generated on a single sequencing platform. Both class I and class II loci were covered by HLA typing, at four-digit resolution. The number of typed donors differed by locus: about 629-630 for A, B, C, DRB1 and DQB1; roughly 510 for DQA1; 606 for DPA1; and 400 to 480 for DPB1. Roughly five DR-DQ haplotypes were handled as single units for association and clustering because linkage in the cohort was strong. Among around 400 genotyped donors of the cohort, an average of around 220,000 unique TCR beta nucleotide sequences was sequenced per donor, of which about 20% were non-productive.

The cohort was made up of about 670 healthy bone marrow donors. Cohort members were all nominally healthy when sampled, although unrecorded immune exposures were likely present. The donor was CMV seronegative and was included in the group of over 300 seronegative cohort members. A peripheral blood sample was provided by each donor, and peripheral blood mononuclear cells were used for TCR beta sequencing. Genomic DNA was extracted from the blood cell samples with the Qiagen DNeasy Blood Extraction Kit. As for this clone: This clone's antigen is unknown. Base qualities are not provided; no much larger clone lies one nucleotide away.

Libraries were prepared through the immunoSEQ multiplex PCR assay. For the multiplex PCR, a mixture combining 60 forward primers for TCR Vbeta segments and 13 reverse primers for TCR Jbeta segments was used. The CDR3 region of rearranged TCR beta genes was amplified from genomic DNA by a multiplex PCR assay. Amplified TCR beta libraries were sequenced as 87-base-pair reads on the Illumina HiSeq System. Processing in the source paper ran as follows. In a later analysis, 77 million or so unique TCR beta chains were counted across the approximately 640 repertoires, and roughly 11 million of these chains were shared by at least two donors. To remove PCR and sequencing errors, raw reads were error-corrected and collapsed into unique sequences using a nearest-neighbor algorithm that merged closely related sequences. Alignment of CDR3 sequences to IMGT reference sequences was used to assign V, D and J gene segments. For a sequence to be retained, at least a six-nucleotide match to both a V gene segment and a J gene segment was required. A rearrangement counted as productive if the CDR3 had no stop codons and remained in frame with V and J, and every other rearrangement counted as non-productive. Following IMGT convention, CDR3 was defined as the stretch from the second conserved V-encoded cysteine to the conserved J-encoded phenylalanine. In an earlier analysis of more than 550 of the donors, sequences lacking an unambiguous match to a single V gene segment were excluded. In an earlier analysis of approximately 590 of the donors, V segments were called functional above 56.7% productive rearrangements and were called segregating when the between-donor standard deviation exceeded 5%. A statistical classification framework was built to diagnose cytomegalovirus status from the catalog of TCR beta chain sequences. In a later analysis, TCR nucleotide sequences were compared against IMGT/GENE-DB human TR gene sequences so that V and J genes could be assigned. In a later analysis, CDR3 sequences and most-parsimonious VDJ recombination scenarios were assigned using the TCRdist pipeline. In a later analysis, each TCR beta chain was defined by its CDR3 amino acid sequence together with its V-gene family, and reads without a unique V-gene family were excluded. As a way to deal with suspected cross-contamination and a sequencing artifact, a later analysis dropped roughly 600 nucleotide sequences that were highly shared and had low generation probability. In a later analysis, a clonal expansion index for each public chain was calculated from normalized within-repertoire ranks of inferred template counts. In a later analysis, generation probabilities were computed with a VDJ recombination model fitted to out-of-frame rearrangements, and the resulting probabilities were checked against IGoR. Hypergeometric tests were used in a later analysis to score TCR-TCR, TCR-HLA and TCR-CMV co-occurrence, with a repertoire-size bias correction applied to the TCR pairs. False discovery rates were estimated in a later analysis by permuting HLA or CMV assignments 20 times. In a later analysis, co-occurring TCRs were grouped using DBSCAN, and TCRdist sequence similarity was added for clustering within HLA-allele-positive subsets. Co-occurrence clustering excluded repertoires with fewer than 30,000 or more than 120,000 public chains, plus five with anomalous nucleotide sharing. Here the immuneACCESS table is served through TCRdb, limited to in-frame sequences with V and J called. Missing clones are a known gap in these copies; in checked studies unresolved V genes cover under half, and the rest lacks a known reason. That table gives V, J and clone size, and the DNA gave D and trimming. The sample has some 45,000 clones on record, roughly 69% of them singletons. Together, the top ten hold less than 4% of the sample.

In the germline V gene, CDR1 corresponds to MGHDK and CDR2 to SYGVNS. V is pared back by 3 bases and J by 1 base, with 9 bases lying between the germline termini. Measured from the cysteine to the phenylalanine, the CDR3 is 14 residues long. Only the CDR3 portion is preserved as DNA: 42 bases, with reading frame beginning at the first base. The paper's findings and limits, for the study overall: Seventeen rarely observed V segments, including chromosome 9 orphons, were excluded from the earlier analysis of some 590 of the donors because counts were too low. The 87-base-pair reads could not distinguish some IMGT-functional V segments, including TRBV6-2 and TRBV6-3, so those segments were excluded. Because HLA typing was missing for some donors at each locus, association tests included only the typed subset. An association between a missense DCLRE1C variant and V-gene and J-gene trimming of TCR beta chains was found in a later genetic analysis and replicated in an independent cohort. A few of the identified cytomegalovirus-associated TCR beta chains were confirmed in vitro to be specific for cytomegalovirus antigens. Linkage disequilibrium might explain the correlated functional status among segregating V segments, but an unknown experimental factor could not be ruled out. The study gave a list of 150 to 200 TCR beta chains associated with cytomegalovirus. In a later analysis, HLA-associated TCR beta chains showed more clonal expansion and lower generation probabilities than non-associated chains that were equally common. The authors suggested that the approach could potentially be extended to other disease states and immunological phenotypes. When HLA alleles, especially DR and DQ, strongly co-occurred, TCR associations were difficult to assign to individual alleles. A group of highly shared sequence variants was considered likely to be a technical artifact of the sequencing pipeline. In a later analysis, several top co-occurrence clusters were reported to appear linked to parvovirus B19, influenza, CMV and Epstein-Barr virus. In a later analysis, TCR association rates were found to vary across HLA loci, with the most associated TCRs seen for DRB1 alleles and the fewest for HLA-C alleles. In an earlier analysis of about 540 of the donors, most TCR beta V segments were observed in productive rearrangements about 87% or about 30% of the time, broadly matching IMGT annotations. Specific HLA alleles were associated with 15,000 to 20,000 TCR beta sequences at a false discovery rate of 0.05 in a later analysis. A later analysis found that most CMV-associated TCR beta chains appeared HLA-restricted, with HLA associations seemingly driven largely by CMV exposure. In both the original and validation cohorts, the classifier was reported to diagnose cytomegalovirus status with high specificity and sensitivity. A further reported finding was that TCR beta sequences accurately predicted the HLA-A and HLA-B alleles for most subjects in the first cohort. In a later genetic analysis, fewer N-insertions in productive TCRs were reported among donors in an Asian-associated ancestry cluster than the roughly 640-donor mean. Most TCR sequences were seen in very few donors, while some public TCRs were found in many individuals. Only TCR beta chains were sequenced in this cohort, and the absence of alpha or paired-chain data limited detectable features. Sequencing depth was assumed to be roughly uniform across donors in the presence/absence analyses, though that assumption may not hold. For the cohort, immune exposure information was limited to CMV serostatus.

The sample was PBMCs. The rearrangement joined TRBV25-1 to TRBJ1-1; the D gene is possibly TRBD1, with 6 bases matching. This TCR came from a woman aged 25 to 39 in good health and CMV-seronegative. The DNA sequence is given as TGTGCCAGCAGTGATGGACAGCAGAACACTGAAGCTTTCTTT. Its coded protein is CASSDGQQNTEAFF. With the portions outside the CDR3 filled from the reference TRBV25-1 and TRBJ1-1 genes, the complete variable region becomes EADIYQTPRYLVIGTGKKITLECSQTMGHDKMYWYQQDPGMELHLIHYSYGVNSTEKGDLSSESTVSRIRTEHFPLTLESARPSHTSQYLCASSDGQQNTEAFFGQGTRLTVV.